These 6 T cell receptor beta chains originate from one sample sequenced in a study of blood T cell repertoires in COVID-19. Assay used: immunoSEQ multiplex PCR; TCRdb lists only in-frame clones, some missing. The sample has about 170,000 clones; roughly 82% are singletons. The sample comprised peripheral blood. These receptors were taken from a woman in her 40s with COVID-19, enrolled during active disease.

This clone was seen a single time. The J gene is TRBJ1-6, the V gene TRBV3-1 (or the pseudogene TRBV3-2); D remains unclear. The V end was cut by 3 bases, the J end by 8 bases, with 11 bases between. Germline V gene sequence: CDR1 LGHDT, CDR2 YNNKEL (reference sequence). The CDR3 covers 14 residues. CDR3 in DNA: TGTGCCAGCAGCCAGGGAGATAGGGATTCACCCCTCCACTTT. Amino acids: CASSQGDRDSPLHF.

Written as DNA, the CDR3 is TGTGCCAGCAGTGTTTCGGACAGCTACGAGCAGTACGTC. Amino acid sequence: CASSVSDSYEQYV. The V call is TRBV2, the J call TRBJ2-7; maybe TRBD1 (6 bases). The V gene's germline CDR1 is SNHLY and CDR2 FYNNEI. Trimming shortened V by 4 bases and J by 3 bases, and 10 bases separated the two germline ends. The CDR3 sequence is 13 residues long.

This clone came up a few times. This chain connects TRBV7-9 to TRBJ2-2; the match to TRBD1 covers 7 bases. This CDR3 region has 14 residues. The V gene end was trimmed by 9 bases and the J gene end by 4 bases; junction bases not matched to a gene: 8. Germline V gene data show CDR1 as SEHNR and CDR2 as FQNEAQ (reference sequence). The chain's CDR3 is CASRDSRGTGELFF. The CDR3 DNA follows: TGTGCCAGTCGGGACAGCCGGGGCACCGGGGAGCTGTTTTTT.

The CDR3 sequence is CASSGSGGISSGELFF. The CDR3 DNA is TGTGCCAGCAGTGGGTCAGGGGGCATTTCTTCCGGGGAGCTGTTTTTT. The J gene is TRBJ2-2, the V gene TRBV2; 8 bases match TRBD1. V dropped 4 bases and J dropped 6; count of bases not matched to a gene: 10. CDR3 length: 16 amino acids. The germline CDR1 and CDR2 sequences are SNHLY and FYNNEI.

The J gene is TRBJ2-3, the V gene TRBV20-1; D is ambiguous. The CDR3 sequence is 11 residues long. Germline V gene lookup returns CDR1 DFQATT and CDR2 SNEGSKA (reference sequence). The V gene lost 4 bases and the J gene lost 6 bases, with 8 bases spanning the gap. The CDR3 is CSATIRDTQYF. The CDR3 DNA reads TGCAGTGCTACTATTCGGGATACGCAGTATTTT.

V is TRBV18 and J is TRBJ2-7; 7 positions agree with TRBD1. V lost 2 bases and J lost 3; bases outside the gene matches: 1. This CDR3 has 13 residues. CDR1 is KGHSH, CDR2 LQKENI, per germline. CDR3 coding DNA: TGTGCCAGCTCACCAGACAGGGACTACGAGCAGTACTTC. This codes for CASSPDRDYEQYF.